A selection of T cell receptor beta chains follows, all from one sample in a study of cytomegalovirus exposure and HLA in healthy donors. Data came from immunoSEQ multiplex PCR; TCRdb stores just in-frame clones and leaves some out. The table has 55,000 to 65,000 clones, approximately 90% seen once. The specimen sequenced was PBMCs. These receptors all stem from a man younger than 35 in good health and CMV-seronegative. Each CDR3 is given with its conserved first and last residue. Fields, in order: CDR3 length, J gene, V gene, D gene, clone size, CDR3 protein, CDR3 DNA. The D gene is left open where the match is weak. Some rows mark clone size as missing; the rest say once, few, many or name a class of expanded clone.

>15|TRBJ2-1|TRBV9|TRBD1|-
CASSGRQGIGTEQFF
TGTGCCAGCAGCGGACGACAGGGAATAGGCACTGAGCAGTTCTTC
>15|TRBJ2-7|TRBV18|-|-
CASSLPTASSYEQYF
TGTGCCAGCTCACTCCCGACAGCCAGCTCCTACGAGCAGTACTTC
>14|TRBJ2-1|TRBV9|TRBD1|-
CASSQGTANNEQFF
TGTGCCAGCAGCCAAGGGACAGCTAACAATGAGCAGTTCTTC
>16|TRBJ1-1|TRBV7-9|TRBD1|-
CASSRGTGALNTEAFF
TGTGCCAGCAGCCGCGGGACAGGGGCGTTGAACACTGAAGCTTTCTTT
>15|TRBJ1-4|TRBV28|-|few
CASSFGGGGGEKLFF
TGTGCCAGCAGTTTCGGGGGGGGAGGAGGCGAAAAACTGTTTTTT
>13|TRBJ1-1|TRBV29-1|TRBD1|-
CSTSTGEGTEAFF
TGCAGCACCTCGACAGGGGAGGGAACTGAAGCTTTCTTT
>14|TRBJ2-3|TRBV5-1|TRBD2|-
CASTVAGGTDTQYF
TGCGCCAGCACGGTTGCGGGAGGAACAGATACGCAGTATTTT
>15|TRBJ2-7|TRBV7-2|-|-
CASSLAAEGSYEQYF
TGTGCCAGCAGCTTAGCGGCGGAGGGTTCCTACGAGCAGTACTTC
>17|TRBJ2-1|TRBV28|TRBD2|-
CASSFGLAGAPGNEQFF
TGTGCCAGCAGTTTCGGACTAGCGGGAGCTCCCGGGAATGAGCAGTTCTTC
>14|TRBJ2-7|TRBV11-2|TRBD1|once
CASSHDRGSYEQYF
TGTGCCAGCAGCCATGACAGGGGCTCCTACGAGCAGTACTTC
>14|TRBJ1-5|TRBV28|-|once
CASRPILENQPQHF
TGTGCCAGCAGACCAATTCTGGAGAATCAGCCCCAGCATTTT
>12|TRBJ2-7|TRBV7-2|-|-
CASSIGGYEQYF
TGTGCCAGCTCGATAGGGGGCTACGAGCAGTACTTC
>12|TRBJ2-7|TRBV2|-|-
CASSEAGGRQYF
TGTGCCAGCAGTGAAGCCGGGGGAAGGCAGTACTTC
>13|TRBJ1-1|TRBV10-2|-|-
CASSADGGTEAFF
TGCGCCAGCAGTGCGGACGGGGGCACTGAAGCTTTCTTT
>15|TRBJ2-7|TRBV6-5|TRBD2|once
CASSRRLAGSYEQYF
TGTGCCAGCAGCCGAAGACTAGCGGGATCCTACGAGCAGTACTTC
>14|TRBJ2-7|TRBV28|TRBD2|-
CASSGTSGSYEQYF
TGTGCCAGCAGTGGGACTAGCGGATCCTACGAGCAGTACTTC
>14|TRBJ2-2|TRBV5-1|TRBD1|-
CASSIQGAAGELFF
TGCGCCAGCAGTATCCAGGGGGCTGCCGGGGAGCTGTTTTTT
>14|TRBJ1-2|TRBV27|-|-
CASREAGKNYGYTF
TGTGCCTCCCGCGAGGCGGGAAAGAACTATGGCTACACCTTC
>15|TRBJ2-3|TRBV10-3|TRBD1|-
CAISGGQANTDTQYF
TGTGCCATCAGTGGGGGACAGGCCAACACAGATACGCAGTATTTT
>17|TRBJ1-1|TRBV7-2|-|once
CASSLVRPRTENTEAFF
TGTGCCAGCAGCTTAGTTAGGCCACGGACAGAGAACACTGAAGCTTTCTTT
>13|TRBJ2-7|TRBV4-3|-|-
CASSRGILDEQYF
TGCGCCAGCAGCCGAGGGATACTTGACGAGCAGTACTTC
>15|TRBJ2-7|TRBV5-4|-|-
CASSWLRAGAYEQYF
TGTGCCAGCAGCTGGCTCCGGGCAGGGGCCTACGAGCAGTACTTC
>11|TRBJ1-1|TRBV7-9|-|-
CASSLAEVPFF
TGTGCCAGCAGCTTAGCGGAGGTTCCTTTCTTT
>15|TRBJ2-5|TRBV5-1|-|-
CASSLANSDGETQYF
TGCGCCAGCAGCTTGGCCAACAGTGATGGGGAGACCCAGTACTTC
>17|TRBJ1-2|TRBV28|TRBD1|-
CASSPRPRTGGDYGYTF
TGTGCCAGCAGTCCGCGCCCTAGGACAGGGGGGGACTATGGCTACACCTTC
>17|TRBJ1-3|TRBV18|-|-
CASSRFPSQETGNTIYF
TGTGCCAGCTCCCGCTTTCCTTCACAGGAAACTGGAAACACCATATATTTT
>15|TRBJ2-2|TRBV6-1|-|once
CASSEGRSSTGELFF
TGTGCCAGCAGTGAGGGGCGTTCCTCCACCGGGGAGCTGTTTTTT
>16|TRBJ2-7|TRBV5-6|-|-
CASSLYQAGKFDEQYF
TGTGCCAGCAGCTTGTATCAGGCAGGGAAGTTCGACGAGCAGTACTTC
>15|TRBJ1-2|TRBV4-2|-|-
CASSQDESSLYGYTF
TGTGCCAGCAGCCAAGATGAATCCAGTCTCTATGGCTACACCTTC
>16|TRBJ2-3|TRBV4-1|TRBD2|-
CASSQEYGGRRDTQYF
TGCGCCAGCAGCCAAGAATACGGCGGGAGGAGGGATACGCAGTATTTT
>16|TRBJ2-1|TRBV6-6|TRBD2|-
CASSYSSGASYNEQFF
TGTGCCAGCAGTTACTCTAGCGGGGCCTCCTACAATGAGCAGTTCTTC